This T cell receptor (beta chain) comes out of a study of blood T cell repertoires in COVID-19. Looking at the study overall: From T cells, B-cell-depleted T cells, or PBMCs came the material, which was cDNA or gDNA.

TCRdb keeps only in-frame clones here, not all; method: immunoSEQ multiplex PCR. This table has 150,000 to 200,000 clones, approximately 91% appearing once. V shed 3 bases and J 6 bases; nucleotides not matched to a gene: 10. Germline V gene data show CDR1 as LGHNA and CDR2 as YSLEER. CDR3 length equals 16 residues. Seattle patients were enrolled during active infection and followed longitudinally. The sequencing input was peripheral blood. This chain uses TRBV4-3 with TRBJ2-1; 8 bases line up with TRBD1. The receptor's source is a man aged 18 to 30 with COVID-19, enrolled during active disease. The CDR3 DNA follows: TGCGCCAGCAGCCAGCACGATAGACAGGGGACCAATGAGCAGTTCTTC. It encodes CASSQHDRQGTNEQFF.